This T cell receptor beta chain originates from a study of T cell changes during pregnancy in multiple sclerosis. V trimming: 1 base; J trimming: 4 bases; junction bases outside the gene matches: 9. CDR3 length equals 17 residues. Germline CDR1 SEHNR, CDR2 FQNEAQ (reference sequence). Method: immunoSEQ multiplex PCR; TCRdb's copy keeps in-frame clones and lacks some. This sample has 30,000 or so clones, with over 75% found just once. This sequence was found in a female donor with multiple sclerosis, enrolled in a pregnancy study. The chain couples TRBV7-9 to TRBJ2-5, with TRBD2 identical over 10 bases. The sample was CD8+ T cells from peripheral blood mononuclear cells, taken after pregnancy. In DNA form, the CDR3 reads TGTGCCAGCAGCTTAGGGCTAGCGGGAGAAAGAGGAGAGACCCAGTACTTC. Translation: CASSLGLAGERGETQYF.